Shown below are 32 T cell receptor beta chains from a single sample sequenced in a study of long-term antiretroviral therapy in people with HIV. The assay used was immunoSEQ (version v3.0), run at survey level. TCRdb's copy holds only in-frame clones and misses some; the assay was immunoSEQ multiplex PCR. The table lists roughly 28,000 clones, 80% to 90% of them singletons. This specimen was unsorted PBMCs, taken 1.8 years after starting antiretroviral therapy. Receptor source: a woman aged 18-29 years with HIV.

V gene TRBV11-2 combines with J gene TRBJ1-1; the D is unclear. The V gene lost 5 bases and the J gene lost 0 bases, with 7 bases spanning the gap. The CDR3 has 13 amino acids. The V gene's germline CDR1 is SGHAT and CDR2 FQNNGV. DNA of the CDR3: TGTGCCAGCAGCATAGGACTGAACACTGAAGCTTTCTTT. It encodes CASSIGLNTEAFF. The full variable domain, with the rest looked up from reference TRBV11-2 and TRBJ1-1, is EAGVAQSPRYKIIEKRQSVAFWCNPISGHATLYWYQQILGQGPKLLIQFQNNGVVDDSQLPKDRFSAERLKGVDSTLKIQPAKLEDSAVYLCASSIGLNTEAFFGQGTRLTVV.

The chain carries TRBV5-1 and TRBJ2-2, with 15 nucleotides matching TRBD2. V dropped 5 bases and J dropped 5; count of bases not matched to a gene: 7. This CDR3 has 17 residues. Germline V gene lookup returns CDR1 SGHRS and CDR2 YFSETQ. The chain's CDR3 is CASRRTSGRVATGELFF. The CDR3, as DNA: TGCGCCAGCAGAAGGACTAGCGGGAGGGTTGCGACCGGGGAGCTGTTTTTT.

CDR3 nucleotides: TGTGCCAGCAGCTTTAGGACGGAAGGGTTCCTAGGGGGAGGCTACACCTTC. This encodes CASSFRTEGFLGGGYTF. The chain uses TRBV7-9 and TRBJ1-2; D perhaps matches TRBD1 (6 bases). Germline V CDR1 and CDR2: SEHNR, FQNEAQ (reference sequence). The CDR3 runs to 17 residues. V was shortened by 3 bases and J by 8 bases, with 25 bases between the two germline ends.

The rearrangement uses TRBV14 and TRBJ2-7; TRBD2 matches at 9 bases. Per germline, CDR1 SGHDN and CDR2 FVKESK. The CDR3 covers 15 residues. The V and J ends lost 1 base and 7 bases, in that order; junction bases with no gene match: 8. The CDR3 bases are TGTGCCAGCAGCCAAGGGGTTAGCGGGAGCCGGGAGCAGTACTTC. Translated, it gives CASSQGVSGSREQYF.

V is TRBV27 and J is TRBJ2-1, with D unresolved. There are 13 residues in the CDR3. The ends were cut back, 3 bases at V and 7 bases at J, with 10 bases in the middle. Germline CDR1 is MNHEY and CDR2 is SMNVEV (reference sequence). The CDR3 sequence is CASSFSSGNEQFF. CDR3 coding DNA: TGTGCCAGCAGTTTTTCTTCGGGTAATGAGCAGTTCTTC.

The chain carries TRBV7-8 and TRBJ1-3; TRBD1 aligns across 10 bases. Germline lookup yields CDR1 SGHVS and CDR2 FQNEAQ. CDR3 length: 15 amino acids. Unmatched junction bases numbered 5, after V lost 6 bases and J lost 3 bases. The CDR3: CASRWGQGLGNTIYF. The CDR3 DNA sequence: TGTGCCAGCAGATGGGGACAGGGGCTTGGAAACACCATATATTTT.

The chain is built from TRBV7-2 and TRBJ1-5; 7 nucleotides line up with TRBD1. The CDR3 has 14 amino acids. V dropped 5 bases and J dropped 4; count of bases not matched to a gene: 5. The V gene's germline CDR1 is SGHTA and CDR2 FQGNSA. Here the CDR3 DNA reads TGTGCCAGCAGCACGGGACAGATAAATCAGCCCCAGCATTTT. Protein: CASSTGQINQPQHF.

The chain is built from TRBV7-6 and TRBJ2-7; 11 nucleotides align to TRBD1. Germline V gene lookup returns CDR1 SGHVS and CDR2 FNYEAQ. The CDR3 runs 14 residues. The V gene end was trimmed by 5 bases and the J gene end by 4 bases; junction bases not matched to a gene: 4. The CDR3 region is CASSRTGGGYEQYF. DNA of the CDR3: TGTGCCAGCAGCCGGACAGGGGGCGGTTACGAGCAGTACTTC.

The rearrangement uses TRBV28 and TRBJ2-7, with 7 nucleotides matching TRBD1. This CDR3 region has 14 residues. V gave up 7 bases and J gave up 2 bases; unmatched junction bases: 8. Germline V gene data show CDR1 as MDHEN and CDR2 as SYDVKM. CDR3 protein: CASTLGGQPYEQYF. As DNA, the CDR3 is TGTGCCAGCACCCTAGGGGGACAGCCCTACGAGCAGTACTTC.

The chain's CDR3 is CASSLGGLLTDTQYF. The CDR3, as DNA: TGTGCCAGCAGCTTGGGAGGACTCCTCACAGATACGCAGTATTTT. The chain employs TRBV7-2 and TRBJ2-3; D is perhaps TRBD2 (6 bases). The CDR3 covers 15 residues. Between the trimmed V and J ends, which lost 3 bases and 2 bases, there was a span of 12 bases. The germline V gene encodes CDR1 SGHTA and CDR2 FQGNSA.

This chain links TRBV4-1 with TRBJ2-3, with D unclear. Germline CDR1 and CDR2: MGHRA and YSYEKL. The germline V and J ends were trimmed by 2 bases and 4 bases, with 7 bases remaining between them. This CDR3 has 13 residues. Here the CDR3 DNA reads TGCGCCAGCAGCCAAATTGGACCAGATACGCAGTATTTT. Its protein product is CASSQIGPDTQYF.

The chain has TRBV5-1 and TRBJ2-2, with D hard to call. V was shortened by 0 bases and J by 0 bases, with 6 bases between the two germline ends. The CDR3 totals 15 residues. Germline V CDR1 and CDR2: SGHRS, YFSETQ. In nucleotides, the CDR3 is TGCGCCAGCAGCTTGGGGACGGCGAACACCGGGGAGCTGTTTTTT. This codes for CASSLGTANTGELFF. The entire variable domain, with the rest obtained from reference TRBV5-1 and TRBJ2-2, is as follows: KAGVTQTPRYLIKTRGQQVTLSCSPISGHRSVSWYQQTPGQGLQFLFEYFSETQRNKGNFPGRFSGRQFSNSRSEMNVSTLELGDSALYLCASSLGTANTGELFFGEGSRLTVL.

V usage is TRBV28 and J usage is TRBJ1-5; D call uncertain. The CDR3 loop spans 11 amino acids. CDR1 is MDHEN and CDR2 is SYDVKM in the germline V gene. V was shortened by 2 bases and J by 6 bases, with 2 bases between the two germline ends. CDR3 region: CASSLSQPQHF. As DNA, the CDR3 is TGTGCCAGCAGTTTAAGTCAGCCCCAGCATTTT.

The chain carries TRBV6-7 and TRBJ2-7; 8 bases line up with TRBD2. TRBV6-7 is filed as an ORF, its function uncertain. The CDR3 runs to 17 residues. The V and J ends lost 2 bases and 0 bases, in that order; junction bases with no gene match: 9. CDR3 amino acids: CASSYTDSREASYEQYF. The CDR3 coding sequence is TGTGCCAGCAGTTACACAGACTCGCGGGAGGCCTCCTACGAGCAGTACTTC.

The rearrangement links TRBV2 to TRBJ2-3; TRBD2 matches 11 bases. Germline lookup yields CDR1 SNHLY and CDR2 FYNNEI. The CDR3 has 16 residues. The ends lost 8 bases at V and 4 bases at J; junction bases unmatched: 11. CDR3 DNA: TGTGCCAGCGGGGGACTAGCGGAGGGGGGAGCAGATACGCAGTATTTT. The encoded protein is CASGGLAEGGADTQYF.

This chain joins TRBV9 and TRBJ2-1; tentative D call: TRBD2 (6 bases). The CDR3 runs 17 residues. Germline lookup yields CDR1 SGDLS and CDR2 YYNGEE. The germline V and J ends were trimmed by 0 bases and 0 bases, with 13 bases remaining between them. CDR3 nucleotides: TGTGCCAGCAGCGTAGGGGGAGGAGCCACCTCCTACAATGAGCAGTTCTTC. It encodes CASSVGGGATSYNEQFF.

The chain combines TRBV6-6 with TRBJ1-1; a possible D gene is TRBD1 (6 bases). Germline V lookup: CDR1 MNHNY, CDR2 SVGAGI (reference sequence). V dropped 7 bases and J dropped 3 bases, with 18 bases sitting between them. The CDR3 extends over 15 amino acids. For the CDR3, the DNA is TGTGCCAGCATCGACTCTTACAGGGTCCACACTGAAGCTTTCTTT. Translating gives CASIDSYRVHTEAFF.

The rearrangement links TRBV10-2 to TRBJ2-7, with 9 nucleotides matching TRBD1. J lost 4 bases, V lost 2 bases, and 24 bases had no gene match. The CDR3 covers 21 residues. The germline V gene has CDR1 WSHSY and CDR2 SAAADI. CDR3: CASSERVWLSETPGQGYEQYF. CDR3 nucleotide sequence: TGCGCCAGCAGTGAGAGGGTTTGGCTATCCGAGACACCGGGACAGGGTTACGAGCAGTACTTC.

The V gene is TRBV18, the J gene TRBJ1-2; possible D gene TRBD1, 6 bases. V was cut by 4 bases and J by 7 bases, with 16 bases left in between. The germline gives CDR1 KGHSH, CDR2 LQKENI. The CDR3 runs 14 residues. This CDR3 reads CASSLKQGEAGYTF. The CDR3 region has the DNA TGTGCCAGCTCACTTAAACAGGGTGAGGCTGGCTACACCTTC.

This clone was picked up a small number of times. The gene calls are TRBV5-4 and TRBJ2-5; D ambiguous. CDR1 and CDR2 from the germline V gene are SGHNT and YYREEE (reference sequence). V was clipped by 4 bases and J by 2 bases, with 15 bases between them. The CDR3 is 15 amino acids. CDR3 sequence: CASSIIGELQETQYF. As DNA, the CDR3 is TGTGCCAGCAGCATCATCGGAGAATTACAAGAGACCCAGTACTTC. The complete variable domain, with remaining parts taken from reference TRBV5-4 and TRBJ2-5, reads ETGVTQSPTHLIKTRGQQVTLRCSSQSGHNTVSWYQQALGQGPQFIFQYYREEENGRGNFPPRFSGLQFPNYSSELNVNALELDDSALYLCASSIIGELQETQYFGPGTRLLVL.

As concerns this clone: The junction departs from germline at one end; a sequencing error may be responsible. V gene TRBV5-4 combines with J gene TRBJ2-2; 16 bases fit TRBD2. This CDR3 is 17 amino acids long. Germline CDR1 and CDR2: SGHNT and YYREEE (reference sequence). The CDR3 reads CASSLGLAGGPAGELFF. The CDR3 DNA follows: TGTGCCAGCAGTTTGGGACTAGCGGGAGGGCCGGCCGGGGAGCTGTTTTTT.

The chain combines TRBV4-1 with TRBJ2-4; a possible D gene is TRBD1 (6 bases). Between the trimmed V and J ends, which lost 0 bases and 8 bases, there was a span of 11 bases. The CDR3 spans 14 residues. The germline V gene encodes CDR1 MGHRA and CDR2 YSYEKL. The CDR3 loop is CASSQDPKGDIQYF. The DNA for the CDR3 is TGCGCCAGCAGCCAAGATCCCAAGGGGGACATTCAGTACTTC.

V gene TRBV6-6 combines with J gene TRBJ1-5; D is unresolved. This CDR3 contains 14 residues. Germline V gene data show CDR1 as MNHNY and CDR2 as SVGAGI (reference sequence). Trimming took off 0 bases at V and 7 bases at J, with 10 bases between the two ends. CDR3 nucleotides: TGTGCCAGCAGTTACTCGATATCTTCGCAGCCCCAGCATTTT. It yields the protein CASSYSISSQPQHF.

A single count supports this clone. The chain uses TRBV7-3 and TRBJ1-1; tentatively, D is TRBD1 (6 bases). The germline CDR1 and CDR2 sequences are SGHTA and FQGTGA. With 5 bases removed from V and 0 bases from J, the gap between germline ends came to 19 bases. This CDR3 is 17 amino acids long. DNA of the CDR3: TGTGCCAGCAGCCAAACCGGGACACCCCCTGTGAACACTGAAGCTTTCTTT. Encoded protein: CASSQTGTPPVNTEAFF. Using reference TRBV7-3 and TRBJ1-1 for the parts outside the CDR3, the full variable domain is GAGVSQTPSNKVTEKGKYVELRCDPISGHTALYWYRQSLGQGPEFLIYFQGTGAADDSGLPNDRFFAVRPEGSVSTLKIQRTERGDSAVYLCASSQTGTPPVNTEAFFGQGTRLTVV.

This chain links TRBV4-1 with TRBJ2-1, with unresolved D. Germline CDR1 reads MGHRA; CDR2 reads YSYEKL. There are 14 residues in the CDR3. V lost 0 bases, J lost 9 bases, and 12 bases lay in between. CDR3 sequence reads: CASSQDQYTSEQFF. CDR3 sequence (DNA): TGCGCCAGCAGCCAAGATCAGTATACGAGTGAGCAGTTCTTC.

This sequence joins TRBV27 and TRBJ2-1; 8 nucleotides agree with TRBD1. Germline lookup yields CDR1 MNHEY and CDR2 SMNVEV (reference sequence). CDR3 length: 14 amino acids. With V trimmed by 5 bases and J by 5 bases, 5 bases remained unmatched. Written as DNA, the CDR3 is TGTGCCAGCAGTCCCGGGACAGGACACAATGAGCAGTTCTTC. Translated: CASSPGTGHNEQFF.

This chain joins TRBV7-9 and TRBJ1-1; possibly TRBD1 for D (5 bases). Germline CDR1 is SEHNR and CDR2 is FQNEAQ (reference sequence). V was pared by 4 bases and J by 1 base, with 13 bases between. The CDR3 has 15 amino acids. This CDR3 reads CASSSRSTGNTEAFF. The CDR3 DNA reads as TGTGCCAGCAGCTCCCGGAGCACAGGGAACACTGAAGCTTTCTTT.

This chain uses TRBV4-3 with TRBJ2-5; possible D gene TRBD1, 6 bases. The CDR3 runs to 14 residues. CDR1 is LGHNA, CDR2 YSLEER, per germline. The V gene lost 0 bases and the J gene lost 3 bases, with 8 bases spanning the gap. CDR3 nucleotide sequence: TGCGCCAGCAGCCAAGATACAGGGAAAGAGACCCAGTACTTC. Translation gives CASSQDTGKETQYF.

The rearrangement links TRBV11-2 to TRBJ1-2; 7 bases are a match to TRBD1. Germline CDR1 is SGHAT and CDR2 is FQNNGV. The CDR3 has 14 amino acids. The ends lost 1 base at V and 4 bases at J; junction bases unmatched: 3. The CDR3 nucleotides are TGTGCCAGCAGCTTAGGGGCAGGGGGCTATGGCTACACCTTC. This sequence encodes CASSLGAGGYGYTF.

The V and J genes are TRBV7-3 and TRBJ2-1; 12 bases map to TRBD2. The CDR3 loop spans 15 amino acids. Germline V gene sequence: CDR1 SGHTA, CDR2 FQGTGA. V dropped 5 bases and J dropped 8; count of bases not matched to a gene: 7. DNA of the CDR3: TGTGCCAGCAGCCAATGGACTAGCGGGAATTATGAGCAGTTCTTC. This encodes CASSQWTSGNYEQFF.

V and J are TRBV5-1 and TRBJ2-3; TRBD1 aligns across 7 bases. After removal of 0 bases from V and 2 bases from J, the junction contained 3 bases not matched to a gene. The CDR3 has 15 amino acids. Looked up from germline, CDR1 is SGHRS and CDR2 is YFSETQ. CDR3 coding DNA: TGCGCCAGCAGCTTGGCCGACAGGGACACAGATACGCAGTATTTT. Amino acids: CASSLADRDTDTQYF.

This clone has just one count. The CDR3 protein is CASRKGQGATGELFF. The CDR3 DNA is TGTGCCAGCAGAAAGGGACAGGGGGCCACCGGGGAGCTGTTTTTT. This chain connects TRBV6-4 to TRBJ2-2; the match to TRBD1 covers 12 bases. This CDR3 has 15 amino acids. Germline loops: CDR1 MRHNA, CDR2 SNTAGT. The V and J ends lost 6 bases and 4 bases, in that order; junction bases with no gene match: 3.